These 8 T cell receptor beta chains were sequenced from one sample in a study of human T cells and chemical hapten exposure. TCRdb analysed the RACE reads with MiXCR anew, one entry per CDR3 protein. The sample lists about 110,000 distinct CDR3 sequences; about 11% were seen once. The time point is: patch test 1, 2 weeks after DPC sensitization. The treatment here: therapeutic diphenylcyclopropenone sensitization with weekly scalp DPC. The specimen comprised whole blood, sampled in connection with sensitization to the hapten diphenylcyclopropenone (DPC). These receptors came from a woman aged 40 to 50 with alopecia areata. Some clones in this sample may be carry-over from other donors' samples.

The V and J genes are TRBV29-1 and TRBJ1-3; TRBD1 matches 11 bases. Per the germline V gene, CDR1 is SQVTM and CDR2 is ANQGSEA. V lost 6 bases and J lost 4; bases outside the gene matches: 11. The CDR3 sequence is 16 residues long. Here the CDR3 DNA reads TGCAGCGTGATTCCGGGACAGGGGGAAGCCGGAAACACCATATATTTT. It specifies CSVIPGQGEAGNTIYF.

Turning to this clonotype: The junction shows a germline mismatch at one end, possibly a read error. The chain uses TRBV20-1 and TRBJ1-2; D remains ambiguous. Germline assignment: CDR1 DFQATT and CDR2 SNEGSKA (reference sequence). The CDR3 has 12 residues. The CDR3 DNA reads TGCAGTGCTAGACCCCCTAACTATGGCTACGCCTTC. Translating gives CSARPPNYGYAF.

This rearrangement joins TRBV28 to TRBJ1-4, with a tentative D call TRBD1 (6 bases). The V and J ends lost 5 bases and 8 bases respectively, with 15 bases between them. CDR3 length: 14 amino acids. Germline assignment: CDR1 MDHEN and CDR2 SYDVKM. CDR3 coding DNA: TGTGCCAGCAGTAAACAGGGTTTTCGGGAAAAACTGTTTTTT. As protein: CASSKQGFREKLFF.

The V gene is TRBV2, the J gene TRBJ2-1, with D possibly matching TRBD1 (6 bases). Between the trimmed V and J ends, which lost 6 bases and 9 bases, there was a span of 18 bases. Germline V lookup: CDR1 SNHLY, CDR2 FYNNEI. This CDR3 is 14 amino acids long. The CDR3 reads CASSELPLGGEQFF. CDR3 nucleotides: TGTGCCAGCAGCGAACTTCCGCTAGGGGGTGAGCAGTTCTTC.

This clonotype was detected ten times or more. The rearrangement links TRBV3-1 to TRBJ2-7; D is uncertain. This CDR3 has 15 amino acids. V was clipped by 3 bases and J by 0 bases, with 12 bases between them. Germline V gene sequence: CDR1 LGHDT, CDR2 YNNKEL (reference sequence). CDR3 sequence: CASSQGSLGSYEQYF. CDR3 in DNA: TGTGCCAGCAGCCAGGGAAGCCTGGGCTCCTACGAGCAGTACTTC.

This clonotype showed up just a few times. V gene TRBV7-9 combines with J gene TRBJ1-2; perhaps TRBD1 as D (5 bases). The CDR3 is 13 residues long. The germline V and J ends were trimmed by 6 bases and 2 bases, with 10 bases remaining between them. Per the germline V gene, CDR1 is SEHNR and CDR2 is FQNEAQ (reference sequence). The DNA of the CDR3 is TGTGCCAGCAGGCGGGACGGCAACTATGGCTACACCTTC. This codes for CASRRDGNYGYTF.

The sample holds many counts of this clonotype. V and J are TRBV30 and TRBJ1-2, with 7 bases lining up with TRBD1. The CDR3 extends over 14 amino acids. CDR1 and CDR2 from the germline V gene are GTSNPN and SVGIG (reference sequence). V lost 1 base and J lost 4; bases outside the gene matches: 6. This CDR3 reads CAWSDLAGGYGYTF. DNA for the CDR3: TGTGCCTGGAGTGACTTGGCAGGGGGCTATGGCTACACCTTC.

This clonotype has only a few counts. The chain couples TRBV6-5 to TRBJ2-7; no definite D call. V lost 4 bases, J lost 1 base, and 8 bases lay in between. The CDR3 loop spans 13 amino acids. CDR1 and CDR2 from the germline V gene are MNHEY and SVGAGI. The CDR3 nucleotides read TGTGCCAGCAGTTCACCAGGTTCCTACGAGCAGTACTTC. As protein: CASSSPGSYEQYF.